This paragraph covers one T cell receptor (beta chain) sequence. Its antigen remains unknown. Staff drew ten milliliters of peripheral blood from each donor. The ends were cut back, 5 bases at V and 5 bases at J, with 12 bases in the middle. The CDR3 spans 12 residues. Germline V gene sequence: CDR1 DFQATT, CDR2 SNEGSKA (reference sequence). These data belong to a study of blood T cells in healthy people across ages. Study-wide points: Older age went with lower TCR beta diversity per million T cells, in a roughly linear way. Greater diversity and more naive CD4+ cells were seen in long-lived donors than in aged donors.

For the second PCR, which ran for about 7 to 11 cycles, a sample-barcoded 5' primer and a J-beta primer mix were used. TCRdb ran MiXCR on the 5' RACE reads and lists one entry per CDR3 protein. The table lists around 1.5 million distinct CDR3 sequences, roughly a third of them singletons. This chain joins TRBV20-1 and TRBJ1-2; D uncertain. The sequencing sample was made of blood. The TCR comes from a woman aged 25 to 45 in good health. The CDR3 is CSASTLGYGYTF. In DNA form, the CDR3 reads TGCAGTGCTTCTACCCTGGGGTATGGCTACACCTTC.